This record looks at one TCR beta chain sequence and its context. The antigen is undetermined. The data originate from a study of identical twins. Study-level results: Instead of following the same donors, the conclusions were based on cross-sectional statistical analysis. Invariant populations such as MAIT and iNKT cells could partly muddle zero-insertion analyses.

TCRdb recomputed calls from the 5' RACE reads with MiXCR, one row per CDR3 protein. The sample lists about 570,000 distinct CDR3 sequences, around a tenth seen once, with around 3% in the top ten. This sample also appeared in a second study, on yellow fever vaccine responses in identical twins.

Sequenced input: PBMCs. The sequence was collected from a woman aged 18-29 years in good health.

The DNA for the CDR3 is TGTGCCATCAGTGAAGACGGCGGCAGGTCATGGGAGACCCAGTACTTC. Its translation: CAISEDGGRSWETQYF. The chain couples TRBV10-3 to TRBJ2-5; no firm D call. The germline gives CDR1 ENHRY, CDR2 SYGVKD. This CDR3 is 16 amino acids long. V lost 3 bases, J lost 5 bases, and 19 bases lay in between.